This TCR beta chain was captured in a study of blood T cells in healthy people across ages. Study-wide points: As age increased, TCR beta diversity per million T cells fell in a roughly linear fashion.

This CDR3 is 15 amino acids long. Germline V CDR1 and CDR2: SGDLS, YYNGEE. The germline V and J ends were trimmed by 0 bases and 2 bases, with 11 bases remaining between them. As concerns this clonotype: The antigen is unknown. Possible read error: a much larger clone is one base away.

Samples each had at least 6 micrograms of total RNA extracted. Sample-barcoded 5' priming and a J-beta primer mix drove a second PCR of roughly 7 to 11 cycles. A template-switch adaptor that had 12 random nucleotides put a tag on each cDNA molecule. TCRdb re-analysed the 5' RACE reads in MiXCR, keeping a single row per CDR3 protein. This table holds about a million distinct CDR3 sequences, around two fifths found once. The rearrangement joins TRBV9 to TRBJ1-2, with D unclear. The sample taken for sequencing was blood. The origin of this receptor is a man aged 18 to 29 in good health. The DNA of the CDR3 is TGTGCCAGCAGCGTAGCGCCCGGCCTCAACTATGGCTACACCTTC. It codes for CASSVAPGLNYGYTF.